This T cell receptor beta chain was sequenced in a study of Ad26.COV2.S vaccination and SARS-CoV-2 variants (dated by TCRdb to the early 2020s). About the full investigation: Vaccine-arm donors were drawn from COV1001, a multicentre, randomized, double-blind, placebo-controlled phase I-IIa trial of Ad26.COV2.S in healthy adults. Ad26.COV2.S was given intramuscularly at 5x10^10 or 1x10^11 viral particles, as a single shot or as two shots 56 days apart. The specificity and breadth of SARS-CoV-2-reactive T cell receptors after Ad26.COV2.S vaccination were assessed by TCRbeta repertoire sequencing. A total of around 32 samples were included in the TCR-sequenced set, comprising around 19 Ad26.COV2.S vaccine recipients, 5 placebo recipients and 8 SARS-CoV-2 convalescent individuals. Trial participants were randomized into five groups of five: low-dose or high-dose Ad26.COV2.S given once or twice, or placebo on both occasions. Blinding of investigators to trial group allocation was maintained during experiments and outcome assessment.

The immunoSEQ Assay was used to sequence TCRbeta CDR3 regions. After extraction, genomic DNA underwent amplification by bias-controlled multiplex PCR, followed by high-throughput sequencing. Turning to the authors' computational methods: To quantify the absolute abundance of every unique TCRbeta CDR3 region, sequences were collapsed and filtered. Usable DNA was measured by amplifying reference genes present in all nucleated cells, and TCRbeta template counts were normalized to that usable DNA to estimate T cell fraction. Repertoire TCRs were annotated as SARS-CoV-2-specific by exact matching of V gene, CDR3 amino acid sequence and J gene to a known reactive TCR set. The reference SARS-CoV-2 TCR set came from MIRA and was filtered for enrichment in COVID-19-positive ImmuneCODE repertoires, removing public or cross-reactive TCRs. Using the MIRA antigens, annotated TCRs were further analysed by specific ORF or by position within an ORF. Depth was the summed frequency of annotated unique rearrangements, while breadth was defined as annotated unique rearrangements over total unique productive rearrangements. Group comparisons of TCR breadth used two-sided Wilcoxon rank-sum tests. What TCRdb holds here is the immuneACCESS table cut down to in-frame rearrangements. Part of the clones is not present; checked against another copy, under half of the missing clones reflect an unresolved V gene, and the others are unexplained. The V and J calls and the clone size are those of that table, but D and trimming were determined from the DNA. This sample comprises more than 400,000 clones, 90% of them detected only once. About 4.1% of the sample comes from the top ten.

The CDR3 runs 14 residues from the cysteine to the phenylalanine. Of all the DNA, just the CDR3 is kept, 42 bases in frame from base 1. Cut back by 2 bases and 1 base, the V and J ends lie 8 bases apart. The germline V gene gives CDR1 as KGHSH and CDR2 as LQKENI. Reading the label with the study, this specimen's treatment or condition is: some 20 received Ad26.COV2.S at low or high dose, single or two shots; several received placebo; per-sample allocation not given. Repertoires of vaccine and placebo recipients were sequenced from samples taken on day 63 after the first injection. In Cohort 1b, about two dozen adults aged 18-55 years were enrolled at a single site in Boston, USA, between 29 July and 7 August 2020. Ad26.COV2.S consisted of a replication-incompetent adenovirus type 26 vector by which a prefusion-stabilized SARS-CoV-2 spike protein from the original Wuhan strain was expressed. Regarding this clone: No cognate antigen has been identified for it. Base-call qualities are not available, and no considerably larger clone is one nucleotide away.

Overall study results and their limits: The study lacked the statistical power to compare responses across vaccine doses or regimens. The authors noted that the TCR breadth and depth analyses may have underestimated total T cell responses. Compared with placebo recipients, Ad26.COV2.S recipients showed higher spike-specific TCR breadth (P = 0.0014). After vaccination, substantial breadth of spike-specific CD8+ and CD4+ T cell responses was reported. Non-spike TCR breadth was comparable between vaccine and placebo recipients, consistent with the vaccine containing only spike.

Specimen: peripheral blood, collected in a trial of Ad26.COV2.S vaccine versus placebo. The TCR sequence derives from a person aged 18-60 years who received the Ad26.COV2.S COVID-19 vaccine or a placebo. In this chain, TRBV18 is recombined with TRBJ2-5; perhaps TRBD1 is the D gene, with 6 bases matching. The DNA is TGTGCCAGCTCACCAACAGGGCCCCAAGAGACCCAGTACTTC. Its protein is CASSPTGPQETQYF.